The 7 T cell receptor beta chains below were found in one sample sequenced in a study of blood T cell repertoires in COVID-19. Sequencing used immunoSEQ multiplex PCR; TCRdb keeps in-frame clones, though not all of them. The sample gives about 120,000 clones, less than 75% of which show up once; under 0.95% is in the top ten. The sample was peripheral blood. These receptors were obtained from a human donor with acute or convalescent COVID-19. The donor label of this sample is uncertain.

This chain links TRBV4-2 with TRBJ2-5, with 9 bases lining up with TRBD2. CDR3 size: 17 residues. Germline V gene sequence: CDR1 LGHNA, CDR2 YNFKEQ. Germline trimming cut 4 bases from V and 1 base from J; bases unmatched to any gene: 10. The CDR3, as DNA: TGTGCCAGCAGCCCACGAGCTGGCGGGGGGGCCCAAGAGACCCAGTACTTC. Protein sequence: CASSPRAGGGAQETQYF.

This clone was observed a few times. The chain combines TRBV11-2 with TRBJ2-6; 7 nucleotides line up with TRBD1. The junction had 7 bases not matched to a gene; V was cut back by 1 base and J by 4 bases. The CDR3 consists of 17 residues. Germline assignment: CDR1 SGHAT and CDR2 FQNNGV. The CDR3 sequence is CASSLVTGAPGANVLTF. CDR3 sequence (DNA): TGTGCCAGCAGCTTAGTTACAGGGGCCCCCGGGGCCAACGTCCTGACTTTC.

The gene calls are TRBV24-1 and TRBJ2-3, with 8 bases identical to TRBD2. After removal of 6 bases from V and 1 base from J, the junction contained 5 bases not matched to a gene. CDR1 and CDR2 (germline): KGHDR, SFDVKD. The CDR3 consists of 15 residues. The CDR3 loop is CATSIPGGGTDTQYF. CDR3 coding DNA: TGTGCCACCAGTATTCCGGGGGGGGGCACAGATACGCAGTATTTT.

The V gene is TRBV2, the J gene TRBJ1-1; TRBD1 is a possible D gene (5 bases). CDR1 is SNHLY, CDR2 FYNNEI, per germline. The CDR3 runs to 14 residues. The V and J ends lost 1 base and 3 bases respectively, with 9 bases between them. The CDR3 nucleotides read TGTGCCAGCAGTGAAGTTGACAGATACACTGAAGCTTTCTTT. Translated, it gives CASSEVDRYTEAFF.

The chain couples TRBV5-1 to TRBJ2-3, with D possibly TRBD2 on 5 matching bases. Per germline, CDR1 SGHRS and CDR2 YFSETQ. V lost 0 bases, J lost 5 bases, and 10 bases lay in between. The CDR3 runs 14 residues. The CDR3 DNA follows: TGCGCCAGCAGCTTGGGTTCCGGGGTAGATACGCAGTATTTT. The encoded protein is CASSLGSGVDTQYF.

In DNA form, the CDR3 reads TGTGCCAGCAGCGGGACTAGCGGGGTAAAGACCCAGTACTTC. This encodes CASSGTSGVKTQYF. The chain links TRBV2 to TRBJ2-5, with TRBD2 matching 13 bases. Trimming removed 6 bases from V and 6 bases from J; junction bases left unmatched: 4. CDR1 and CDR2 from the germline V gene are SNHLY and FYNNEI. The CDR3 loop spans 14 amino acids.

The rearrangement links TRBV30 to TRBJ1-4; TRBD1 matches at 7 bases. The germline V gene has CDR1 GTSNPN and CDR2 SVGIG (reference sequence). The length of the CDR3 is 15 residues. V was clipped by 2 bases and J by 7 bases; unmatched bases: 10. CDR3 DNA: TGTGCCTGGAGTCCAAGACAGGGATTGGGTGAAAAACTGTTTTTT. Its translation: CAWSPRQGLGEKLFF. Full variable domain (missing parts from reference TRBV30 and TRBJ1-4): SQTIHQWPATLVQPVGSPLSLECTVEGTSNPNLYWYRQAAGRGLQLLFYSVGIGQISSEVPQNLSASRPQDRQFILSSKKLLLSDSGFYLCAWSPRQGLGEKLFFGSGTQLSVL.